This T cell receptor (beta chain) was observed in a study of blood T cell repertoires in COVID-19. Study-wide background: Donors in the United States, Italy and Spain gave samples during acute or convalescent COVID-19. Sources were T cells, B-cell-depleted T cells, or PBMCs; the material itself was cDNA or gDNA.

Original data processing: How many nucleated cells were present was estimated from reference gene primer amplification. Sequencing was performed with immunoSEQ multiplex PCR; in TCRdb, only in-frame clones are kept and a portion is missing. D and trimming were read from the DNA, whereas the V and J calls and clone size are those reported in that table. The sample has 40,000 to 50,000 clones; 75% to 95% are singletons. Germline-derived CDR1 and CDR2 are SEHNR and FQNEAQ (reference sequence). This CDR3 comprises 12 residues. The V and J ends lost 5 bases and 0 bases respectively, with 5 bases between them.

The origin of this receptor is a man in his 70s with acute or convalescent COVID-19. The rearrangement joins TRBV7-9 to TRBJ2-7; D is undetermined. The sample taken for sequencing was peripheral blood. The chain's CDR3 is CASSPSSYEQYF. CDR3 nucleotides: TGTGCCAGCAGCCCTAGCTCCTACGAGCAGTACTTC.